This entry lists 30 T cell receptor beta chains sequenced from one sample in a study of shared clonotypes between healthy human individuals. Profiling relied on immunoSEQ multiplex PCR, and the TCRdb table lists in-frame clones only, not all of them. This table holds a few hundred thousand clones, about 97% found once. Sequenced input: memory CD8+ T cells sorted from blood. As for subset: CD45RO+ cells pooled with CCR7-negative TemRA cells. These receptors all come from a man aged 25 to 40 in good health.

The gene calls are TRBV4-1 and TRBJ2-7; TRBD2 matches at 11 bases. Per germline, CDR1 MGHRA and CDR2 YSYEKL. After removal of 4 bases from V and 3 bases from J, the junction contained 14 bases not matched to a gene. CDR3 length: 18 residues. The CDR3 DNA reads TGCGCCAGCAGCCTGCCCAAACTACTAGCGGGAGCCCACTACGAGCAGTACTTC. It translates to CASSLPKLLAGAHYEQYF.

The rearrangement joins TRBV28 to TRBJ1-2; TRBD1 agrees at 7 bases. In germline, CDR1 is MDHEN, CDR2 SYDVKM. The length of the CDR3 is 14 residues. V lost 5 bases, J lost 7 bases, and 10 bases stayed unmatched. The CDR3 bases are TGTGCCAGCAGTGTCCGCTGGGACAGCGCTGGCTACACCTTC. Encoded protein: CASSVRWDSAGYTF.

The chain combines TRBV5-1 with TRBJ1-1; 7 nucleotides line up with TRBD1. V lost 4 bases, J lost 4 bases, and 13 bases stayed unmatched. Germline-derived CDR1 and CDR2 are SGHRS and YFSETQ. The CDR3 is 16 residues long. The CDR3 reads CASSPGQATVSTEAFF. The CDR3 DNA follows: TGCGCCAGCAGCCCCGGACAGGCTACGGTGAGCACTGAAGCTTTCTTT.

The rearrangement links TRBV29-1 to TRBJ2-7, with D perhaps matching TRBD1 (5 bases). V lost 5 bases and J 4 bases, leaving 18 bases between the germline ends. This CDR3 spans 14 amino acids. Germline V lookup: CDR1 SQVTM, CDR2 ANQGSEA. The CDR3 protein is CSVSVGTAGYEQYF. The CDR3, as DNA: TGCAGCGTTTCGGTCGGTACCGCAGGGTACGAGCAGTACTTC.

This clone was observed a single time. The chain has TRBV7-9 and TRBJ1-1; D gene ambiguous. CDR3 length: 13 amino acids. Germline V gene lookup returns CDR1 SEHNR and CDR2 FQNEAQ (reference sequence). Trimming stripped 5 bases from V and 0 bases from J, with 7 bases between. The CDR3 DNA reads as TGTGCCAGCAGCCGGACTGTGAACACTGAAGCTTTCTTT. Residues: CASSRTVNTEAFF. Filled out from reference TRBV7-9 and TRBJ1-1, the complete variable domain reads DTGVSQNPRHKITKRGQNVTFRCDPISEHNRLYWYRQTLGQGPEFLTYFQNEAQLEKSRLLSDRFSAERPKGSFSTLEIQRTEQGDSAMYLCASSRTVNTEAFFGQGTRLTVV.

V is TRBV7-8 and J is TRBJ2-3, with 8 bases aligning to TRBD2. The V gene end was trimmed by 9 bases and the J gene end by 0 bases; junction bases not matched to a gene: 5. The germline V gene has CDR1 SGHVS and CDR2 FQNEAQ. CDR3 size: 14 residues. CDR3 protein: CASALAASTDTQYF. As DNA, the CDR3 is TGTGCCAGTGCACTAGCGGCTAGCACAGATACGCAGTATTTT.

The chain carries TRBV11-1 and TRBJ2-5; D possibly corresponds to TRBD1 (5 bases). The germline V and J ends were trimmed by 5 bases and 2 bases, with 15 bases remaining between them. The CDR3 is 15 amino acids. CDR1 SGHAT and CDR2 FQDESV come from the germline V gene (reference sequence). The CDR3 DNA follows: TGTGCCAGCAGCCGAATAGGACAAATACAAGAGACCCAGTACTTC. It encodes CASSRIGQIQETQYF.

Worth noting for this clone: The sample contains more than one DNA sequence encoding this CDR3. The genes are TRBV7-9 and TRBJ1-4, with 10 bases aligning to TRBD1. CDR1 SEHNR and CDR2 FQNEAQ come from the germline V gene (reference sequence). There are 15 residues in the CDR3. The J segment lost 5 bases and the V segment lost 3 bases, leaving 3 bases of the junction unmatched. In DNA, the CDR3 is TGTGCCAGCAGCTTGGGGGACAGGGGAAATGAAAAACTGTTTTTT. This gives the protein CASSLGDRGNEKLFF.

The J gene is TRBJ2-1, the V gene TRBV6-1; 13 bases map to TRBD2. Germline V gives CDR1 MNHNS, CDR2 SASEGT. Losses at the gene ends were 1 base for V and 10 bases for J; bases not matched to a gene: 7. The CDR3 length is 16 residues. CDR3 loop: CASSEGGLAGLGEQFF. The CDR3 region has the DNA TGTGCCAGCAGTGAAGGGGGACTAGCGGGATTAGGCGAGCAGTTCTTC.

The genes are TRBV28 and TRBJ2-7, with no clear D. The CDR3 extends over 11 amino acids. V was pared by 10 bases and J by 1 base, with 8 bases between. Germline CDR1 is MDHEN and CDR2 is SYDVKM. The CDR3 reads CATGRSYEQYF. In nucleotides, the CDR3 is TGTGCCACCGGTCGGTCCTACGAGCAGTACTTC.

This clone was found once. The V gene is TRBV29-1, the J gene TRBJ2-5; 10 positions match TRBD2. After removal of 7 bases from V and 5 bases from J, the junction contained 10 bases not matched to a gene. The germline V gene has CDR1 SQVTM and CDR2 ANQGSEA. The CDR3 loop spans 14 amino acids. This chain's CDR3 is CSALPELAGETQYF. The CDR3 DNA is TGCAGCGCTCTCCCGGAACTAGCGGGGGAGACCCAGTACTTC. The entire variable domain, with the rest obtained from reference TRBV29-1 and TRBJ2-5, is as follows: SAVISQKPSRDICQRGTSLTIQCQVDSQVTMMFWYRQQPGQSLTLIATANQGSEATYESGFVIDKFPISRPNLTFSTLTVSNMSPEDSSIYLCSALPELAGETQYFGPGTRLLVL.

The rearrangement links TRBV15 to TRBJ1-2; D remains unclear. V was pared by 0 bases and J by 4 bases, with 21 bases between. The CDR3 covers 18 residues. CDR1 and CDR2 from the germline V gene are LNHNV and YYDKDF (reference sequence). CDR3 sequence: CATSRDTPTGRLLYGYTF. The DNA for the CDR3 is TGTGCCACCAGCAGAGATACCCCCACGGGAAGACTGCTCTATGGCTACACCTTC.

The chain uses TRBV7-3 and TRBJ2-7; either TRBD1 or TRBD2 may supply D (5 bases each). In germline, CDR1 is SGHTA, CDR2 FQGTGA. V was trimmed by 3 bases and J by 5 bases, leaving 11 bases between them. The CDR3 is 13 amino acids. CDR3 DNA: TGTGCCAGCAGCTTGGCCAGGGAGAACGAGCAGTACTTC. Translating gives CASSLARENEQYF.

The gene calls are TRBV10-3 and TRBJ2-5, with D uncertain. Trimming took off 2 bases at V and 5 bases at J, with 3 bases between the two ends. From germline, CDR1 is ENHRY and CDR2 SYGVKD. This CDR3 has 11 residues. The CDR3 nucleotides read TGTGCCATCAGTGAGGAGGAGACCCAGTACTTC. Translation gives CAISEEETQYF.

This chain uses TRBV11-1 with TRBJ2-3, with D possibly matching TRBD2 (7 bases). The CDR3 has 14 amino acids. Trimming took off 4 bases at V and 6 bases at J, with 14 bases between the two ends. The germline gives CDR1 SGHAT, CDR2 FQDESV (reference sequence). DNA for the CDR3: TGTGCCAGCAGCTCTCCGGGGGGCCTGGATACGCAGTATTTT. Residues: CASSSPGGLDTQYF.

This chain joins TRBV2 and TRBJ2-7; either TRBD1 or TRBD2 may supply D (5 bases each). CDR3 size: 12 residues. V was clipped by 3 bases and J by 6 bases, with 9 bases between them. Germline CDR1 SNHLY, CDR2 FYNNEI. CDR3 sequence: CASSEIGGEQYF. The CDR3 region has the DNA TGTGCCAGCAGTGAGATTGGGGGCGAGCAGTACTTC.

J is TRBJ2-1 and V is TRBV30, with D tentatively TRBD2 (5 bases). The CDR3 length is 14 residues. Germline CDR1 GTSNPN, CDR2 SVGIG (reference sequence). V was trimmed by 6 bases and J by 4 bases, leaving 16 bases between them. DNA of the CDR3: TGTGCCTGCCTACGTGGAGGTGGGTACAATGAGCAGTTCTTC. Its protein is CACLRGGGYNEQFF.

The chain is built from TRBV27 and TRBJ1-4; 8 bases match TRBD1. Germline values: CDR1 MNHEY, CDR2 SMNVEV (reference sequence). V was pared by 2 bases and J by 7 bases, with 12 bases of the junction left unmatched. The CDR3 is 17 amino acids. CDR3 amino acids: CASSLTGLTGAGEKLFF. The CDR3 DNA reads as TGTGCCAGCAGTTTAACAGGACTGACAGGGGCGGGTGAAAAACTGTTTTTT.

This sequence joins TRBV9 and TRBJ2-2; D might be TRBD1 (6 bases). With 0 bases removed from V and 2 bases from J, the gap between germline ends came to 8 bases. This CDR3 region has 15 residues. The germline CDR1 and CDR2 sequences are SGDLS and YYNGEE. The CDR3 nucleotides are TGTGCCAGCAGCGTAGACAGGGCTAACACCGGGGAGCTGTTTTTT. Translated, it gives CASSVDRANTGELFF.

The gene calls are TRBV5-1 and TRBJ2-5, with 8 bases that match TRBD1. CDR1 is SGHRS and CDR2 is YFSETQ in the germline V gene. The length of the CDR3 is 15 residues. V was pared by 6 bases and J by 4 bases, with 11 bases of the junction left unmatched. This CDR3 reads CASMLLFGQGETQYF. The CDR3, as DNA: TGCGCCAGCATGTTATTATTTGGACAGGGAGAGACCCAGTACTTC. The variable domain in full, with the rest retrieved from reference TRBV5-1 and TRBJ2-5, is KAGVTQTPRYLIKTRGQQVTLSCSPISGHRSVSWYQQTPGQGLQFLFEYFSETQRNKGNFPGRFSGRQFSNSRSEMNVSTLELGDSALYLCASMLLFGQGETQYFGPGTRLLVL.

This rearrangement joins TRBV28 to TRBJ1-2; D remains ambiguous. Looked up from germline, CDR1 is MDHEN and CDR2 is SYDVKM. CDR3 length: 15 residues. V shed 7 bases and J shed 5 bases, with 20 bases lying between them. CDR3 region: CASTKSMVDPYGYTF. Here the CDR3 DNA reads TGTGCCAGCACCAAAAGTATGGTCGACCCTTATGGCTACACCTTC.

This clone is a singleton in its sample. CDR3 protein: CAMLGAETGELFF. In nucleotides, the CDR3 is TGTGCCATGCTAGGGGCAGAGACCGGGGAGCTGTTTTTT. The chain uses TRBV7-9 and TRBJ2-2; a weak D match, TRBD1 (5 bases). V was cut by 10 bases and J by 5 bases, with 14 bases left in between. The CDR3 sequence is 13 residues long. Germline assignment: CDR1 SEHNR and CDR2 FQNEAQ (reference sequence).

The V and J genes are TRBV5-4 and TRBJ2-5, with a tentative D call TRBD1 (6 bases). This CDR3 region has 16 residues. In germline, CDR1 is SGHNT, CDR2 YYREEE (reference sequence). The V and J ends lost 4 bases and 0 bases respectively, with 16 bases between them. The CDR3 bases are TGTGCCAGCAGCAACGACAGGAATTTTTACCAAGAGACCCAGTACTTC. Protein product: CASSNDRNFYQETQYF. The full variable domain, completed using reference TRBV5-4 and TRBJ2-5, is ETGVTQSPTHLIKTRGQQVTLRCSSQSGHNTVSWYQQALGQGPQFIFQYYREEENGRGNFPPRFSGLQFPNYSSELNVNALELDDSALYLCASSNDRNFYQETQYFGPGTRLLVL.

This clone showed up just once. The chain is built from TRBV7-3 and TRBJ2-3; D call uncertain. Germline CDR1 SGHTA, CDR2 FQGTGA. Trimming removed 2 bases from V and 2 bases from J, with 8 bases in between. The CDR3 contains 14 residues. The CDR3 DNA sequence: TGTGCCAGCAGCTTAGGCGATTACACAGATACGCAGTATTTT. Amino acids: CASSLGDYTDTQYF. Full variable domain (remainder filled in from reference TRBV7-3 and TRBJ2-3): GAGVSQTPSNKVTEKGKYVELRCDPISGHTALYWYRQSLGQGPEFLIYFQGTGAADDSGLPNDRFFAVRPEGSVSTLKIQRTERGDSAVYLCASSLGDYTDTQYFGPGTRLTVL.

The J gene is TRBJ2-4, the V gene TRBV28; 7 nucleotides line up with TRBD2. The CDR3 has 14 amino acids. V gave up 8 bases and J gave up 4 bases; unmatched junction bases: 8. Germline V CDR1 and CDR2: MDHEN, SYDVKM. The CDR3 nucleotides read TGTGCCAGCGCTGGGCTAGCGGAAAAAAACATTCAGTACTTC. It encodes CASAGLAEKNIQYF.

As DNA, the CDR3 is TGCGCCAGCAGCTTGGAGTCAGGGGGTAATGAAAAACTGTTTTTT. Its protein product is CASSLESGGNEKLFF. This chain joins TRBV5-1 and TRBJ1-4, with 7 bases lining up with TRBD1. This CDR3 is built from 15 residues. Germline values: CDR1 SGHRS, CDR2 YFSETQ. Trimming cost V 0 bases and J 4 bases; bases outside gene matches: 3.

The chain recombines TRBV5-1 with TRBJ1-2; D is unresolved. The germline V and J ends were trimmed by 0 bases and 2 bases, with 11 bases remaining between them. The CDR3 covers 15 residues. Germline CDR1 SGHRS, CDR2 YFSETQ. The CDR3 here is CASSLESQRNYGYTF. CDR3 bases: TGCGCCAGCAGCTTGGAAAGTCAGAGAAACTATGGCTACACCTTC.

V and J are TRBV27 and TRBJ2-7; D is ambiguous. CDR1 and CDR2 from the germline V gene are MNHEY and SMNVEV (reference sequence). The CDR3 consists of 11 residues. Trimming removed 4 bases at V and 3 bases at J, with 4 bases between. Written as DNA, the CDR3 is TGTGCCAGCAGTTCTAACTACGAGCAGTACTTC. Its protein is CASSSNYEQYF.

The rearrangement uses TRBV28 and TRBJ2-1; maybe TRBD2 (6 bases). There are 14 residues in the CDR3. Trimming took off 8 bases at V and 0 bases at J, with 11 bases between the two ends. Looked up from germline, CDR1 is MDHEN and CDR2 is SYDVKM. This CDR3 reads CASRRGSSYNEQFF. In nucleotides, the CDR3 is TGTGCCAGCCGTCGGGGGAGCTCCTACAATGAGCAGTTCTTC.

This CDR3 is CASSRQGPYEQYF. For the CDR3, the DNA is TGTGCCAGCAGCCGACAAGGCCCCTACGAGCAGTACTTC. This chain joins TRBV5-6 and TRBJ2-7, with D hard to call. V lost 4 bases and J lost 2, with 10 bases in between. Germline V gene lookup returns CDR1 SGHDT and CDR2 YYEEEE. This CDR3 has 13 amino acids.